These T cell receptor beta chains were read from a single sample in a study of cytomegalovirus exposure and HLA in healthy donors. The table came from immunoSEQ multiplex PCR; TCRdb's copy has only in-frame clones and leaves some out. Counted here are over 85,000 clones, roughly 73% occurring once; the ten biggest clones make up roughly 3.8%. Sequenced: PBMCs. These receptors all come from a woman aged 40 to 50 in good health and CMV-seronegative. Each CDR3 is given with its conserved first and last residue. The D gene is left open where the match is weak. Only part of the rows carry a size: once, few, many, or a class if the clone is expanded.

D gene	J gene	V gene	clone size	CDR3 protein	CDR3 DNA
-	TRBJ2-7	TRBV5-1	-	CASSLGSGGPIYEQYF	TGCGCCAGCAGCTTGGGTAGTGGAGGGCCCATCTACGAGCAGTACTTC
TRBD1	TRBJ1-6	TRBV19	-	CASSIGTGRTSPLHF	TGTGCCAGTAGTATAGGGACAGGGAGGACTTCACCCCTCCACTTT
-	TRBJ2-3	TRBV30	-	CAWTVTDTQYF	TGTGCCTGGACGGTAACAGATACGCAGTATTTT
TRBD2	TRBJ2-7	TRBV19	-	CASSLLAGGREVYEQYF	TGTGCCAGTAGCCTACTAGCGGGGGGACGAGAAGTTTACGAGCAGTACTTC
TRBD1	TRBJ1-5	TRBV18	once	CASSPGQVYQPQHF	TGTGCCAGCTCACCGGGACAGGTTTATCAGCCCCAGCATTTT
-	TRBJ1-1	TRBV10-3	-	CAIHRDDYTEAFF	TGTGCCATACACAGGGATGATTACACTGAAGCTTTCTTT
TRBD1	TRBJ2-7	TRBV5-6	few	CASRGTGGSYEQYF	TGTGCCAGCAGGGGGACAGGGGGTTCCTACGAGCAGTACTTC
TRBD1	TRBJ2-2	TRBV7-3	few	CASSLITGAGELFF	TGTGCCAGCAGCTTAATAACAGGGGCCGGGGAGCTGTTTTTT
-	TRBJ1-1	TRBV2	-	CATQGNTEAFF	TGTGCCACACAGGGGAACACTGAAGCTTTCTTT
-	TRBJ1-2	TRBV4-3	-	CASSQDPTVLYGYTF	TGCGCCAGCAGCCAAGATCCCACAGTACTCTATGGCTACACCTTC
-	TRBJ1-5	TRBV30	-	CAWSVGVSDQPQHF	TGTGCCTGGAGTGTCGGGGTCAGCGATCAGCCCCAGCATTTT
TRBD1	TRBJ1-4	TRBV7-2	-	CASSLQGATNEKLFF	TGTGCCAGCAGTTTACAGGGGGCGACTAATGAAAAACTGTTTTTT
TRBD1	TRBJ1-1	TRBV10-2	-	CASNQQGAIAEAFF	TGCGCCAGCAACCAACAGGGGGCTATCGCTGAAGCTTTCTTT
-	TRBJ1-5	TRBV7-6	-	CASSLAPPQGQGGNQPQHF	TGTGCCAGCAGCTTAGCACCTCCCCAGGGGCAGGGAGGCAATCAGCCCCAGCATTTT
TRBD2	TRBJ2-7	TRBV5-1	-	CASTPGGGSYEQYF	TGCGCCAGCACCCCCGGCGGGGGCTCCTACGAGCAGTACTTC
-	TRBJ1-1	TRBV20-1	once	CSAPSGKGAFF	TGCAGTGCTCCCTCAGGGAAAGGGGCTTTCTTT
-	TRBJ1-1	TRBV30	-	CAWSVLTGGNTEAFF	TGTGCCTGGAGTGTACTAACCGGAGGGAACACTGAAGCTTTCTTT
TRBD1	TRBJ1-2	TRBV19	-	CASSRDSYGYTF	TGTGCCAGCTCTCGGGACAGCTATGGCTACACCTTC
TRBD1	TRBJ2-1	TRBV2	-	CASSGAGQGENEQFF	TGTGCCAGCAGTGGGGCGGGACAGGGGGAGAATGAGCAGTTCTTC
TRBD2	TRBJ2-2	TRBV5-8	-	CASSLSSGGITGELFF	TGTGCCAGCAGCTTATCCAGCGGGGGCATCACCGGGGAGCTGTTTTTT
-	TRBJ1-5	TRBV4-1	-	CASSQDGQGFNQPQNF	TGCGCCAGCAGCCAAGATGGTCAGGGGTTCAATCAGCCCCAGAATTTT
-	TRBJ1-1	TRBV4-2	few	CASSQAGVNTEAFF	TGTGCCAGCAGCCAAGCGGGGGTGAACACTGAAGCTTTCTTT
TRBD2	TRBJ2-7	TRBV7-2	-	CASSPGTSGVGLGYEQYF	TGTGCCAGCAGCCCCGGCACTAGCGGGGTTGGTTTGGGCTACGAGCAGTACTTC
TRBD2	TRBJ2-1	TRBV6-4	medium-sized	CASSVSSGGSRSYNEQFF	TGTGCCAGCAGTGTGTCTAGCGGGGGGTCCCGCTCCTACAATGAGCAGTTCTTC
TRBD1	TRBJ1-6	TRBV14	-	CASSQDPRGYYNSPLHF	TGTGCCAGCAGCCAAGACCCCAGGGGGTACTATAATTCACCCCTCCACTTT
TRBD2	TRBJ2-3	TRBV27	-	CASSSLRGGGYF	TGTGCCAGCAGTTCCCTCCGGGGGGGAGGCTATTTT
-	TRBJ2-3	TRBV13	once	CASSLDTGHGTDTQYF	TGTGCCAGCAGCTTAGATACGGGACACGGCACAGATACGCAGTATTTT
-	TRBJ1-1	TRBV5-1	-	CASSLKGANTEAFF	TGCGCCAGCAGCTTGAAAGGGGCGAACACTGAAGCTTTCTTT
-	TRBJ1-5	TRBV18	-	CASSPSGGTQPQHF	TGTGCCAGCTCACCAAGCGGGGGCACTCAGCCCCAGCATTTT
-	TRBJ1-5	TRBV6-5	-	CASSVRIFGQPQHF	TGTGCCAGCAGTGTCAGGATATTCGGTCAGCCCCAGCATTTT
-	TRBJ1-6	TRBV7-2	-	CASSLAASASNSPLHF	TGTGCCAGCAGCTTAGCCGCCAGCGCCTCGAATTCACCCCTCCACTTT
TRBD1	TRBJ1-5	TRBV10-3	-	CAISRTGAYQPQHF	TGTGCCATCAGTCGGACAGGGGCCTATCAGCCCCAGCATTTT
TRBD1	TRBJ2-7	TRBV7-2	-	CASSFLGQGVYEQYF	TGTGCCAGCAGCTTTTTGGGTCAGGGGGTTTACGAGCAGTACTTC
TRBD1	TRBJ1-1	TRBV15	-	CATREGATRVTEAFF	TGTGCCACCCGGGAGGGGGCCACCCGGGTGACTGAAGCTTTCTTT
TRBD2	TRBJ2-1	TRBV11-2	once	CASSSQLAGGSYNEQFF	TGTGCCAGCAGCTCGCAACTAGCGGGCGGTTCCTACAATGAGCAGTTCTTC
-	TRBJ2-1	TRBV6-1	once	CASSEILGGYNEQFF	TGTGCCAGCAGTGAAATTTTAGGAGGATACAATGAGCAGTTCTTC
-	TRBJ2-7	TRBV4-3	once	CASSQEWGTYEQYF	TGCGCCAGCAGCCAAGAATGGGGCACCTACGAGCAGTACTTC
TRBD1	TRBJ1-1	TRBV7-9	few	CASSLGTGFLHFF	TGTGCCAGCAGCTTAGGGACAGGGTTTCTCCATTTCTTT
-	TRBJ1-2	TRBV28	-	CASSLSDRLYGYTF	TGTGCCAGCAGTTTATCGGACAGACTCTATGGCTACACCTTC
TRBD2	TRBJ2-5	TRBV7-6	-	CASSRGTSNKETQYF	TGTGCCAGCAGCCGAGGGACTAGCAATAAAGAGACCCAGTACTTC
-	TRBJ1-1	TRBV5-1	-	CASSSVIGTSGTEAFF	TGCGCCAGCAGCTCCGTAATTGGGACATCTGGGACTGAAGCTTTCTTT
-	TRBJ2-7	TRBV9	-	CASSGDSYEQYF	TGTGCCAGCAGCGGCGACAGCTACGAGCAGTACTTC
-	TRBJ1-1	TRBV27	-	CASSGPMNTEAFF	TGTGCCAGCAGTGGCCCCATGAACACTGAAGCTTTCTTT
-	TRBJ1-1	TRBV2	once	CASGGPPLYWGPQGAAFF	TGTGCCAGCGGCGGACCTCCCCTTTATTGGGGGCCGCAAGGGGCCGCTTTCTTT
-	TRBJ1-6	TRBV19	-	CASNLQGRYNSPLHF	TGTGCCAGTAACCTCCAGGGGCGGTACAATTCACCCCTCCACTTT
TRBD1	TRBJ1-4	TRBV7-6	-	CASSPRQGASEKLFF	TGTGCCAGCAGCCCCCGACAGGGGGCTTCTGAAAAACTGTTTTTT
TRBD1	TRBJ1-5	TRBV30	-	CAWTSGTGSGQPQHF	TGTGCCTGGACCTCCGGGACAGGGTCGGGTCAGCCCCAGCATTTT
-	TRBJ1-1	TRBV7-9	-	CASSFRGNTEAFF	TGTGCCAGCAGCTTCCGCGGGAACACTGAAGCTTTCTTT
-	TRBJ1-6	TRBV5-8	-	CASSSRDKDNSPLHF	TGTGCCAGCAGCTCACGGGACAAGGATAATTCACCCCTCCACTTT
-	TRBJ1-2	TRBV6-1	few	CASTPLGGNYGYTF	TGTGCCAGCACCCCTCTCGGGGGAAACTATGGCTACACCTTC
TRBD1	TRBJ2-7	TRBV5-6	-	CASSLRLGQGYEQYF	TGTGCCAGCAGCTTGAGGCTGGGACAGGGCTACGAGCAGTACTTC
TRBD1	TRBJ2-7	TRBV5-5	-	CASTYGQGWAYEQYF	TGTGCCAGCACCTATGGACAGGGGTGGGCCTACGAGCAGTACTTC
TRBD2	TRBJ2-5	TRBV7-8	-	CASSPKRLAGRETQYF	TGTGCCAGCAGCCCCAAGAGACTAGCGGGCCGGGAGACCCAGTACTTC
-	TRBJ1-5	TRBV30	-	CAWSVQLSNQPQNF	TGTGCCTGGAGTGTACAGTTGAGCAATCAGCCCCAGAATTTT
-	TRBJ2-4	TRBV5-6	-	CASSLLGDNKNIQYF	TGTGCCAGCAGCTTGTTAGGGGACAACAAAAACATTCAGTACTTC
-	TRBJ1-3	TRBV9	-	CASSVATHSGTIYF	TGTGCCAGCAGCGTAGCTACCCATTCGGGCACCATATATTTT
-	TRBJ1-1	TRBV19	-	CASSIDRRTANTEAFF	TGTGCCAGTAGTATAGATCGAAGGACAGCGAACACTGAAGCTTTCTTT
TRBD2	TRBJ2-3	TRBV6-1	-	CASMGLAADTQYF	TGTGCCAGCATGGGACTAGCGGCAGATACGCAGTATTTT
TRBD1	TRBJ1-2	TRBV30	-	CAWSVRPGGRGGYTF	TGTGCCTGGAGTGTTAGGCCAGGGGGTAGGGGTGGCTACACCTTC
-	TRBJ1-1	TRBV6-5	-	CASSRLPGDTEAFF	TGTGCCAGCAGTCGCCTTCCAGGGGACACTGAAGCTTTCTTT